This T cell receptor beta chain was captured in a study of stem cell transplantation in POMP-related autoinflammatory disease. Study-wide context: Neutrophil and platelet engraftment from the graft donor was 100% through one year after transplant.

Generated by immunoSEQ multiplex PCR, the TCRdb table keeps only in-frame clones and is missing some. The table lists tens of thousands of clones, roughly 90% of them singletons. The V gene's germline CDR1 is LNHDA and CDR2 SQIVND (reference sequence). The CDR3 runs 13 residues. Trimming took off 3 bases at V and 2 bases at J, with 6 bases between the two ends. This TCR was sampled from a human patient with POMP-related autoinflammation and immune dysregulation (PRAID). T cells may partly derive from the graft donor. The sample consisted of CD4+ T cells from PBMCs, taken after stem cell transplantation. V is TRBV19 and J is TRBJ2-3; D remains ambiguous. CDR3 bases: TGTGCCAGTAGTATTCACCCCACAGATACGCAGTATTTT. Translation: CASSIHPTDTQYF.